These T cell receptor beta chains were read from a single sample in a study of blood T cells in healthy people across ages. MiXCR, run by TCRdb on the 5' RACE reads, gives a single entry per CDR3 protein. This table has 1.4 million to 1.5 million distinct CDR3 sequences, around 39% appearing once. The sample comprised blood. The receptors derive from a woman aged 18-35 years in good health. Each CDR3 is given with its conserved first and last residue. D genes are given only for firm matches. The size of a clone is reported for some rows only, either as once, few or many, or as a class for expanded clones.

>TRBV7-3|few|TRBD2|TRBJ2-3
CASSLMGTTEGTQYF
TGTGCCAGCAGCTTAATGGGGACTACCGAGGGTACGCAGTATTTT
>TRBV6-5|-|-|TRBJ1-2
CASSYQGRNYGYTF
TGTGCCAGCAGTTACCAGGGACGGAACTATGGCTACACCTTC
>TRBV27|-|-|TRBJ2-6
CASSFSIADSVSGANVLTF
TGTGCCAGCAGTTTCTCTATAGCGGACAGCGTATCTGGGGCCAACGTCCTGACTTTC
>TRBV10-3|-|-|TRBJ1-4
CAISREATNEKLFF
TGTGCCATCAGCAGGGAAGCAACTAATGAAAAACTGTTTTTT
>TRBV11-2|few|-|TRBJ2-3
CASSGRDEVYGTLTQYF
TGTGCCAGCAGCGGCCGGGATGAGGTTTATGGCACATTAACGCAGTATTTT
>TRBV4-1|many|TRBD2|TRBJ2-5
CASSQVLAGESIQYF
TGCGCCAGCAGCCAAGTACTAGCGGGGGAGAGCATCCAGTACTTC
>TRBV6-5|-|-|TRBJ2-3
CASSLGERVDTQYF
TGTGCCAGCAGTTTGGGGGAGCGGGTAGATACGCAGTATTTT
>TRBV4-1|few|-|TRBJ1-4
CASSQEDEKLFF
TGCGCCAGCAGCCAAGAGGATGAAAAACTGTTTTTT
>TRBV6-1|-|TRBD1|TRBJ1-5
CASRDGQGNQPQHF
TGTGCCAGCAGGGATGGACAGGGGAACCAGCCCCAGCATTTT
>TRBV12-3/TRBV12-4|few|-|TRBJ1-5
CASNLGGSGNQPQHF
TGTGCCAGCAATCTAGGGGGATCCGGCAATCAGCCCCAGCATTTT
>TRBV7-9|-|TRBD2|TRBJ2-1
CASSLRGGAGHNEQFF
TGTGCCAGCAGCTTACGCGGGGGGGCGGGTCACAATGAGCAGTTCTTC
>TRBV27|-|TRBD1|TRBJ2-7
CASSLRQGREQYF
TGTGCCAGCAGTCTGAGACAGGGGCGCGAGCAGTACTTC
>TRBV5-1|-|-|TRBJ2-7
CASSLEVGPNYEQYF
TGCGCCAGCAGCTTGGAGGTGGGGCCAAACTACGAGCAGTACTTC
>TRBV2|-|-|TRBJ1-5
CASSEALGDQPQHF
TGTGCCAGCAGTGAAGCGCTGGGGGATCAGCCCCAGCATTTT
>TRBV5-1|-|-|TRBJ2-3
CASSFDPGDFTDTQYF
TGCGCCAGCAGCTTCGATCCAGGGGATTTCACAGATACGCAGTATTTT
>TRBV4-1|-|-|TRBJ2-1
CASSQELNKQFF
TGCGCCAGCAGCCAAGAACTCAATAAGCAGTTCTTC
>TRBV19|-|TRBD2|TRBJ2-1
CASSIITLAGVGNEQFF
TGTGCCAGTAGTATAATCACACTAGCGGGAGTGGGGAATGAGCAGTTCTTC
>TRBV27|few|-|TRBJ1-1
CASSSFTEAFF
TGTGCCAGCAGTTCTTTCACTGAAGCTTTCTTT
>TRBV5-1|few|TRBD1|TRBJ2-7
CASRDLGQGVNEQYF
TGCGCCAGCAGGGACCTCGGACAGGGGGTAAACGAGCAGTACTTC
>TRBV6-1|-|-|TRBJ2-1
CASRQTIAASVKLEQFF
TGTGCCAGCAGACAGACAATAGCGGCCTCTGTTAAACTTGAGCAGTTCTTC
>TRBV7-9|few|-|TRBJ2-7
CASSRGEGFRYF
TGTGCCAGCAGCCGCGGAGAGGGTTTTCGGTACTTC
>TRBV6-1|-|-|TRBJ2-2
CASKDKNTGELFF
TGTGCCAGCAAAGACAAGAACACCGGGGAGCTGTTTTTT
>TRBV7-2|many|TRBD2|TRBJ2-3
CASSFLAERTDTQYF
TGTGCCAGCAGTTTCCTAGCGGAGCGCACAGATACGCAGTATTTT
>TRBV7-2|-|-|TRBJ1-1
CASSGEVLGTEAFF
TGTGCCAGCAGCGGGGAGGTCTTAGGCACTGAAGCTTTCTTT
>TRBV4-1|-|-|TRBJ2-2
CASSLQTRGGTGELFF
TGCGCCAGCAGCCTCCAGACTAGGGGGGGTACCGGGGAGCTGTTTTTT
>TRBV7-2|-|-|TRBJ2-7
CASSFSRDVYEQYF
TGTGCCAGCAGCTTTTCCAGGGATGTCTACGAGCAGTACTTC
>TRBV12-5|-|TRBD2|TRBJ2-1
CTSGPGLANEQFF
TGTACTAGTGGCCCCGGACTAGCGAATGAGCAGTTCTTC
>TRBV6-1|-|TRBD1|TRBJ1-2
CAGGQGLGYTF
TGTGCCGGGGGACAGGGCCTCGGCTACACCTTC
>TRBV14|-|-|TRBJ1-1
CASSQDEEGTEAFF
TGTGCCAGCAGCCAAGATGAGGAAGGCACTGAAGCTTTCTTT
>TRBV7-9|-|-|TRBJ2-1
CASSLALSGPEQFF
TGTGCCAGCAGCTTAGCGCTGTCGGGGCCTGAGCAGTTCTTC
>TRBV29-1|few|-|TRBJ1-4
CSVEGWETNEKLFF
TGCAGCGTTGAAGGGTGGGAAACTAATGAAAAACTGTTTTTT
>TRBV10-3|-|-|TRBJ1-4
CAIRPGEANEKLFF
TGTGCCATCCGTCCAGGGGAGGCTAATGAAAAACTGTTTTTT
>TRBV9|once|-|TRBJ1-2
CASSSPPPDLYGYTF
TGTGCCAGCAGTTCCCCCCCCCCAGACCTCTATGGCTACACCTTC
>TRBV10-3|few|-|TRBJ1-3
CAISESSSGNTIYF
TGTGCCATCAGTGAGTCCAGCTCTGGAAACACCATATATTTT
>TRBV6-6|-|-|TRBJ2-1
CASSYTGPRDNEQFF
TGTGCCAGCAGTTACACGGGACCTCGTGACAATGAGCAGTTCTTC
>TRBV28|few|-|TRBJ2-7
CASSLWGSTFVEQYF
TGTGCCAGCAGTTTATGGGGCAGTACCTTTGTCGAGCAGTACTTC
>TRBV11-2|once|TRBD2|TRBJ2-1
CASSLAPLAGDREQFF
TGTGCCAGCAGCTTAGCCCCACTAGCGGGGGACAGGGAGCAGTTCTTC
>TRBV7-3|-|TRBD2|TRBJ2-2
CASSPLKAGGRPVGELFF
TGTGCCAGCAGCCCCCTAAAGGCGGGGGGGCGTCCGGTCGGGGAGCTGTTTTTT
>TRBV5-1|many|-|TRBJ2-3
CASSLDGHTDTQYF
TGCGCCAGCAGCTTGGACGGACACACAGATACGCAGTATTTT
>TRBV23-1|-|-|TRBJ1-2
CASSNYRERNYGYTF
TGCGCCAGCAGTAATTACAGGGAACGGAACTATGGCTACACCTTC
>TRBV21-1|-|-|TRBJ2-5
CASSNSTSGRPETQYF
TGTGCCAGCAGCAATTCTACTAGCGGGAGACCAGAGACCCAGTACTTC
>TRBV5-1|-|-|TRBJ1-2
CASSLASGSNYGNTF
TGCGCCAGCAGCTTGGCCTCCGGTTCTAACTATGGCAACACCTTC
>TRBV27|-|TRBD2|TRBJ2-7
CASSLLAGAPYEQYF
TGTGCCAGCAGTTTACTAGCGGGAGCCCCCTACGAGCAGTACTTC
>TRBV6-1|few|-|TRBJ1-1
CASTYQGMNTEAFF
TGTGCCAGCACCTATCAGGGGATGAACACTGAAGCTTTCTTT
>TRBV9|-|-|TRBJ2-1
CASTYDGREGSYNEQFF
TGTGCCAGCACTTACGACGGCCGCGAAGGCTCCTACAATGAGCAGTTCTTC
>TRBV29-1|-|-|TRBJ2-1
CSTRGEQFF
TGCAGCACCCGGGGGGAGCAGTTCTTC
>TRBV20-1|-|-|TRBJ1-5
CSARDPQASNQPQHF
TGCAGTGCTAGAGATCCCCAGGCTAGCAATCAGCCTCAGCATTTT